The following is a TCR beta chain sequence with its context. The sample comes from a study of Ad26.COV2.S vaccination and SARS-CoV-2 variants. This CDR3 spans 12 amino acids. Trimming removed 5 bases at V and 8 bases at J, with 12 bases between. From germline, CDR1 is KGHSH and CDR2 LQKENI. Generated by immunoSEQ multiplex PCR, the TCRdb table keeps only in-frame clones and is missing some. The sample lists about 460,000 clones; 89% were seen once. The treatment is: 15 to 20 received Ad26.COV2.S at low or high dose, single or two shots; five or six received placebo; per-sample allocation not given. Sampling occurred on day 63 after the first vaccine or placebo injection.

The source of this sequence is a person aged 18 to 65 who received the Ad26.COV2.S COVID-19 vaccine or a placebo. V and J are TRBV18 and TRBJ1-1; D gene uncertain. The input for sequencing was peripheral blood, taken in a trial of Ad26.COV2.S vaccine versus placebo. CDR3 coding DNA: TGTGCCAGCTCATCCGCGGGAGGCGAAGCTTTCTTT. Translated, it gives CASSSAGGEAFF.